What follows describes a single T cell receptor (beta chain). Its antigen is as yet unknown. The data belong to a study of CD8 T cells in Susac syndrome. Study outcomes and limitations: There was no clonal expansion in the CD4+ T cell repertoires of Susac syndrome.

Per germline, CDR1 SGHRS and CDR2 YFSETQ. This CDR3 contains 16 residues. V was clipped by 5 bases and J by 4 bases, with 21 bases between them. Random hexamers primed reverse transcription of about 0.45 to 1 ug RNA. TCRdb recomputed calls from the immunoSEQ multiplex PCR reads with MiXCR, one row per CDR3 protein. The sample gives some 150,000 distinct CDR3 sequences, 85% to 95% of which show up once; roughly 0.16% is in the top ten. The source is a human donor with Susac syndrome. Sequencing used CD4+ T cells from PBMCs. This sequence joins TRBV5-1 and TRBJ1-1, with a possible D match to TRBD1 (6 bases). CDR3: CASSSTLGGRFTEAFF. CDR3 DNA sequence: TGCGCCAGCAGTTCTACCCTCGGGGGGCGTTTCACTGAAGCTTTCTTT.